What follows are 31 T cell receptor beta chains derived from one specimen sequenced in a study of OX40 agonist ivuxolimab in advanced cancers. Sequencing used immunoSEQ multiplex PCR; TCRdb keeps in-frame clones, though not all of them. The data show about 89,000 clones, about nine tenths seen once. This material consisted of CD4+ or CD8+ T cells sorted from blood, taken in a trial of the OX40 agonist ivuxolimab. Receptors originate from an adult with an advanced solid tumor such as melanoma, head and neck, liver or kidney cancer.

V gene TRBV6-1 combines with J gene TRBJ2-7; tentative D call: TRBD2 (5 bases). Trimming stripped 3 bases from V and 0 bases from J, with 9 bases between. The V gene's germline CDR1 is MNHNS and CDR2 SASEGT. This CDR3 comprises 14 residues. CDR3 amino acids: CASSEEVISYEQYF. In nucleotides, the CDR3 is TGTGCCAGCAGTGAGGAGGTAATCTCCTACGAGCAGTACTTC.

This clone was detected only a few times. The chain joins TRBV27 to TRBJ1-4; D gene unclear. V was pared by 6 bases and J by 4 bases, with 15 bases between. Germline CDR1 is MNHEY and CDR2 is SMNVEV (reference sequence). The CDR3 runs to 15 residues. The CDR3 protein is CASRLSTRGNEKLFF. CDR3 in DNA: TGTGCCAGCAGACTTTCTACGCGGGGTAATGAAAAACTGTTTTTT.

This chain uses TRBV5-1 with TRBJ2-5, with D possibly matching TRBD1 (5 bases). This CDR3 has 15 amino acids. Per germline, CDR1 SGHRS and CDR2 YFSETQ. V lost 0 bases and J 3 bases, leaving 12 bases between the germline ends. CDR3 sequence: CASSLGGRVEETQYF. CDR3 nucleotide sequence: TGCGCCAGCAGCTTGGGTGGCAGGGTGGAAGAGACCCAGTACTTC.

The chain combines TRBV7-6 with TRBJ2-7; possibly TRBD1 for D (5 bases). The V gene lost 6 bases and the J gene lost 1 base, with 13 bases spanning the gap. The CDR3 is 14 residues long. The germline V gene encodes CDR1 SGHVS and CDR2 FNYEAQ. The CDR3 DNA is TGTGCCAGCAGTGTTAGTTGGACATCCTACGAGCAGTACTTC. Translating it yields CASSVSWTSYEQYF.

The chain joins TRBV5-1 to TRBJ2-2, with 8 bases aligning to TRBD1. V was clipped by 0 bases and J by 3 bases; unmatched bases: 7. CDR1 is SGHRS, CDR2 YFSETQ, per germline. The CDR3 has 17 amino acids. The CDR3 sequence is CASSLARTGRYTGELFF. The CDR3 coding sequence is TGCGCCAGCAGCTTGGCCAGGACAGGGCGTTACACCGGGGAGCTGTTTTTT.

This clone was seen once. Compared with germline, one end of the junction differs, possibly owing to a read error. The J gene is TRBJ1-1, the V gene TRBV15; 7 bases map to TRBD1. CDR1 and CDR2 from the germline V gene are LNHNV and YYDKDF (reference sequence). The CDR3 consists of 12 residues. The CDR3 is CATSRFDRVQDF. Written as DNA, the CDR3 is TGTGCCACCAGCAGATTCGACAGGGTGCAAGATTTT.

The J gene is TRBJ2-1, the V gene TRBV25-1; possibly TRBD1 for D (6 bases). CDR1 and CDR2 from the germline V gene are MGHDK and SYGVNS. Trimming stripped 0 bases from V and 10 bases from J, with 10 bases between. The CDR3 runs 13 residues. The CDR3 region is CASSEYTQGEQFF. CDR3 in DNA: TGTGCCAGCAGTGAATACACCCAGGGGGAGCAGTTCTTC.

The CDR3 loop is CASSPRETQYF. The CDR3 nucleotides read TGTGCCAGCAGTCCTCGGGAGACCCAGTACTTC. This chain connects TRBV25-1 to TRBJ2-5; no reliable D call. Trimming cost V 5 bases and J 5 bases, with 6 bases left between them. This CDR3 comprises 11 residues. CDR1 is MGHDK, CDR2 SYGVNS, per germline.

CDR3 in DNA: TGTGCCAGCAGCCAGGCGGTGTGGTCCGGGGAGCTGTTTTTT. Protein sequence: CASSQAVWSGELFF. The rearrangement joins TRBV14 to TRBJ2-2; no firm D call. The CDR3 spans 14 residues. V lost 3 bases, J lost 6 bases, and 11 bases lay in between. Germline lookup yields CDR1 SGHDN and CDR2 FVKESK.

This clone turned up a few times. The CDR3 bases are TGTGCCACCATGACCCGGGGGGGATTCGGGGAGCTGTTTTTT. Translation gives CATMTRGGFGELFF. The chain has TRBV27 and TRBJ2-2, with 8 bases fitting TRBD2. Germline CDR1 reads MNHEY; CDR2 reads SMNVEV (reference sequence). The length of the CDR3 is 14 residues. Germline trimming cut 10 bases from V and 7 bases from J; bases unmatched to any gene: 11.

The V gene is TRBV7-8, the J gene TRBJ2-5; TRBD2 is a possible D gene (6 bases). The V gene lost 5 bases and the J gene lost 2 bases, with 12 bases spanning the gap. CDR1 and CDR2 from the germline V gene are SGHVS and FQNEAQ. The CDR3 is 14 amino acids. The CDR3 nucleotides read TGTGCCAGCAGCCCTGGGACTTTTCAAGAGACCCAGTACTTC. Translating it yields CASSPGTFQETQYF.

The chain links TRBV19 to TRBJ1-6; no clear D gene. With 5 bases removed from V and 5 bases from J, the gap between germline ends came to 4 bases. Germline V gene sequence: CDR1 LNHDA, CDR2 SQIVND (reference sequence). The CDR3 runs 12 residues. CDR3 loop: CASSEDNSPLHF. CDR3 bases: TGTGCCAGTAGTGAGGATAATTCACCCCTCCACTTT.

The V and J genes are TRBV19 and TRBJ1-1; 10 bases align to TRBD1. Germline V gene data show CDR1 as LNHDA and CDR2 as SQIVND (reference sequence). The CDR3 is 14 amino acids. V shed 8 bases and J 5 bases; nucleotides not matched to a gene: 8. The CDR3 here is CASGSGQGRTEAFF. The CDR3 region has the DNA TGTGCCAGTGGTTCGGGACAGGGGAGGACTGAAGCTTTCTTT.

V and J are TRBV28 and TRBJ2-5; D is unclear. V was clipped by 6 bases and J by 2 bases, with 16 bases between them. Looked up from germline, CDR1 is MDHEN and CDR2 is SYDVKM. The CDR3 runs to 15 residues. The CDR3 loop is CASSSLGQAQETQYF. The CDR3 bases are TGTGCCAGCAGCTCCTTAGGGCAGGCACAAGAGACCCAGTACTTC.

CDR3 DNA: TGTGCCAGCTCACCCCTGAGCGGGGGGGCATCCTACGAGCAGTACTTC. Translating it yields CASSPLSGGASYEQYF. The V gene is TRBV18, the J gene TRBJ2-7, with 10 bases that match TRBD2. Looked up from germline, CDR1 is KGHSH and CDR2 is LQKENI. This CDR3 contains 16 residues. Losses at the gene ends were 3 bases for V and 1 base for J; bases not matched to a gene: 6.

This chain joins TRBV7-8 and TRBJ2-1; D is perhaps TRBD2 (6 bases). Per the germline V gene, CDR1 is SGHVS and CDR2 is FQNEAQ. V was cut by 5 bases and J by 0 bases, with 14 bases left in between. The CDR3 totals 16 residues. The CDR3 sequence: CASSTKRVFSYNEQFF. The CDR3 coding sequence is TGTGCCAGCAGCACCAAGCGGGTCTTCTCCTACAATGAGCAGTTCTTC.

V is TRBV19 and J is TRBJ2-3; TRBD1 aligns across 8 bases. This CDR3 is 15 amino acids long. The V gene end was trimmed by 5 bases and the J gene end by 3 bases; junction bases not matched to a gene: 7. CDR1 and CDR2 from the germline V gene are LNHDA and SQIVND (reference sequence). CDR3 DNA sequence: TGTGCCAGTAGTCCGGGCAGGGGGCAAACAGATACGCAGTATTTT. It yields the protein CASSPGRGQTDTQYF.

V and J are TRBV5-1 and TRBJ1-1, with D perhaps matching TRBD1 (5 bases). The germline CDR1 and CDR2 sequences are SGHRS and YFSETQ. V lost 1 base to trimming and J lost 1 base, with 11 bases between them. This CDR3 comprises 15 residues. The CDR3 sequence is CASSLWGDRNTEAFF. The CDR3 nucleotides are TGCGCCAGCAGCTTGTGGGGGGATCGGAACACTGAAGCTTTCTTT. The variable domain in full, with the rest retrieved from reference TRBV5-1 and TRBJ1-1, is KAGVTQTPRYLIKTRGQQVTLSCSPISGHRSVSWYQQTPGQGLQFLFEYFSETQRNKGNFPGRFSGRQFSNSRSEMNVSTLELGDSALYLCASSLWGDRNTEAFFGQGTRLTVV.

Note on this clone: An end of the junction differs from the germline gene, which may be a read error. V and J are TRBV4-1 and TRBJ2-2, with D possibly matching TRBD2 (5 bases). Per the germline V gene, CDR1 is MGHRA and CDR2 is YSYEKL. The CDR3 is 15 residues long. CDR3 loop: CASSQGSRGTGELFF. The CDR3 DNA follows: TGCGCCAGCAGTCAAGGCTCCCGGGGCACCGGGGAGCTGTTTTTT.

The CDR3 loop reads CAISDGTSGNTQYF. The DNA for the CDR3 is TGTGCCATCAGTGACGGGACTAGCGGTAATACGCAGTATTTT. This sequence joins TRBV10-3 and TRBJ2-3; the match to TRBD2 covers 11 bases. Trimming cost V 3 bases and J 7 bases; bases outside gene matches: 3. The CDR3 has 14 residues. Germline values: CDR1 ENHRY, CDR2 SYGVKD.

This chain joins TRBV19 and TRBJ2-1, with D possibly being TRBD1 (6 bases). The germline gives CDR1 LNHDA, CDR2 SQIVND (reference sequence). The CDR3 extends over 15 amino acids. V gave up 4 bases and J gave up 8 bases, with 18 bases separating them. This chain's CDR3 is CASSTQTGLGHEQFF. The CDR3 DNA sequence: TGTGCCAGTAGTACCCAGACAGGCCTAGGGCATGAGCAGTTCTTC.

The rearrangement joins TRBV11-2 to TRBJ2-7, with 7 bases aligning to TRBD1. Per germline, CDR1 SGHAT and CDR2 FQNNGV. V lost 5 bases, J lost 4 bases, and 17 bases stayed unmatched. This CDR3 is 17 amino acids long. For the CDR3, the DNA is TGTGCCAGCAGCATACCAACAGGGGCGACGGGCTCTTACGAGCAGTACTTC. This codes for CASSIPTGATGSYEQYF. Using reference TRBV11-2 and TRBJ2-7 for the parts outside the CDR3, the full variable domain is EAGVAQSPRYKIIEKRQSVAFWCNPISGHATLYWYQQILGQGPKLLIQFQNNGVVDDSQLPKDRFSAERLKGVDSTLKIQPAKLEDSAVYLCASSIPTGATGSYEQYFGPGTRLTVT.

V is TRBV7-3 and J is TRBJ1-3, with 8 bases identical to TRBD1. Germline V lookup: CDR1 SGHTA, CDR2 FQGTGA. V dropped 1 base and J dropped 0; count of bases not matched to a gene: 5. This CDR3 has 17 residues. CDR3 bases: TGTGCCAGCAGCTTAAGTTCAGGGGGCACCTCTGGAAACACCATATATTTT. Translating gives CASSLSSGGTSGNTIYF.

The gene calls are TRBV5-4 and TRBJ2-7; D may be TRBD2 (5 bases). The CDR3 covers 15 residues. Looked up from germline, CDR1 is SGHNT and CDR2 is YYREEE (reference sequence). The V end was cut by 4 bases, the J end by 0 bases, with 14 bases between. CDR3 coding DNA: TGTGCCAGCAGCCGGCCCCTGGCGGGCTCCTACGAGCAGTACTTC. As protein: CASSRPLAGSYEQYF.

This chain links TRBV6-1 with TRBJ1-1; perhaps TRBD1 as D (6 bases). The ends were cut back, 3 bases at V and 5 bases at J, with 13 bases in the middle. CDR1 and CDR2 from the germline V gene are MNHNS and SASEGT. The CDR3 has 14 residues. CDR3 amino acids: CASSDHRVGTEAFF. Written as DNA, the CDR3 is TGTGCCAGCAGTGATCACAGGGTAGGGACTGAAGCTTTCTTT.

CDR3 residues: CASSVRSSGIYEQYF. CDR3 DNA: TGTGCCAGCAGCGTAAGGTCTAGCGGGATCTACGAGCAGTACTTC. V gene TRBV9 combines with J gene TRBJ2-7; 9 positions match TRBD2. The CDR3 length is 15 residues. In germline, CDR1 is SGDLS, CDR2 YYNGEE. After removal of 1 base from V and 3 bases from J, the junction contained 5 bases not matched to a gene. The full variable domain, with the rest looked up from reference TRBV9 and TRBJ2-7, is DSGVTQTPKHLITATGQRVTLRCSPRSGDLSVYWYQQSLDQGLQFLIQYYNGEERAKGNILERFSAQQFPDLHSELNLSSLELGDSALYFCASSVRSSGIYEQYFGPGTRLTVT.

The chain is built from TRBV15 and TRBJ1-4; 11 bases line up with TRBD1. V trimming: 1 base; J trimming: 8 bases; junction bases outside the gene matches: 9. This CDR3 has 17 residues. Germline CDR1 is LNHNV and CDR2 is YYDKDF (reference sequence). CDR3 sequence (DNA): TGTGCCACCAGCAGAGGGACGTCCGGGACAGGGGGAGAAAAACTGTTTTTT. Its protein is CATSRGTSGTGGEKLFF.

The chain uses TRBV5-1 and TRBJ2-5; 9 nucleotides align to TRBD1. CDR3 size: 16 residues. Per the germline V gene, CDR1 is SGHRS and CDR2 is YFSETQ. Trimming at V came to 3 bases and at J to 5 bases, leaving 11 bases not matched to a gene. The CDR3 spells CASSSQGTGRIETQYF. The CDR3 bases are TGCGCCAGCAGCTCCCAAGGGACAGGGAGGATCGAGACCCAGTACTTC.

This clone has a handful of counts. The chain joins TRBV4-3 to TRBJ2-3, with D possibly being TRBD1 or TRBD2 (5 bases each). The V end lost 5 bases, the J end lost 4 bases, and 13 bases lay between the germline ends. The V gene's germline CDR1 is LGHNA and CDR2 YSLEER. This CDR3 is built from 14 residues. CDR3 sequence reads: CASSINGAADTQYF. CDR3 sequence (DNA): TGCGCCAGCAGCATCAACGGGGCGGCAGATACGCAGTATTTT.

This clone was recorded only once. The V call is TRBV25-1, the J call TRBJ1-1; D is unclear. V was pared by 5 bases and J by 3 bases, with 10 bases between. In germline, CDR1 is MGHDK, CDR2 SYGVNS. CDR3 length equals 13 residues. The CDR3: CASSPIGDTEAFF. In DNA, the CDR3 is TGTGCCAGCAGTCCAATTGGGGACACTGAAGCTTTCTTT.

The chain employs TRBV15 and TRBJ2-7; the D call may be TRBD1 or TRBD2 (7 bases each). The CDR3 extends over 15 amino acids. Germline CDR1 reads LNHNV; CDR2 reads YYDKDF (reference sequence). Deletions cut 8 bases from V and 2 bases from J, with 19 bases between. The CDR3 region has the DNA TGTGCCACCGCCTCCAGGGGGGGCGCCCCCTACGAGCAGTACTTC. Its translation is CATASRGGAPYEQYF.